This TCR beta chain emerged from a study of T cell changes during pregnancy in multiple sclerosis (dated by TCRdb to between 2018 and 2020). Study-level background: The study looked at changes in the T cell repertoire across pregnancy in women with multiple sclerosis.

The germline V gene (reference sequence) sets CDR1 to LNHDA and CDR2 to SQIVND. V and J are truncated by 5 bases and 1 base respectively, leaving an intervening sequence of 13 bases. The CDR3 spans 15 residues, from the cysteine through the phenylalanine. Just CDR3 DNA is preserved here, 45 bases in frame from base 1. This clone is a singleton in its sample. The clone's antigen remains unknown. No much larger clone exists at a distance of one base, and base qualities are not known. Library creation used the immunoSEQ multiplex PCR assay. TCRdb took over this immuneACCESS table, retaining in-frame rearrangements with V and J assigned. Such tables are incomplete; in checked studies, under half of the missing clones stem from an unresolved V gene, and the remainder is unexplained. The table for this sample lists 60,000 or so clones; roughly nine tenths of them were counted only once. Roughly 0.48% of the sample belongs to the ten largest clones.

The sample was CD4+ T cells from peripheral blood mononuclear cells, taken after pregnancy. In this chain, TRBV19 is recombined with TRBJ2-3; the D gene is perhaps TRBD2, on 6 matching bases. The clonotype was recovered from a female donor in good health, enrolled as a control in a pregnancy study. This receptor carries the CDR3 CASSETSLRTDTQYF. Read as DNA, the sequence is TGTGCCAGTAGTGAGACTAGTCTACGCACAGATACGCAGTATTTT. Reference TRBV19 and TRBJ2-3 proteins supply the regions before and after the CDR3; the full variable domain is: DGGITQSPKYLFRKEGQNVTLSCEQNLNHDAMYWYRQDPGQGLRLIYYSQIVNDFQKGDIAEGYSVSREKKESFPLTVTSAQKNPTAFYLCASSETSLRTDTQYFGPGTRLTVL.